This T cell receptor (beta chain) stems from a study of blood T cell repertoires in COVID-19. The CDR3 is made up of 16 amino acids. Germline V gene data show CDR1 as SGHTA and CDR2 as FQGNSA. The ends were cut back, 5 bases at V and 3 bases at J, with 19 bases in the middle. Authors' analysis steps: Reference gene primers were amplified, and this amplification served to estimate nucleated cell counts. The repertoire was sequenced with immunoSEQ multiplex PCR; TCRdb's copy has only in-frame clones and lacks some. Clone size and V and J calls were adopted from that table, with D and trimming inferred from the DNA. The data contain around 160,000 clones, 81% of them seen just once; the ten biggest clones take up approximately 10%.

The receptor was isolated from a man aged 60 to 75 with active or convalescent COVID-19. Sequencing used peripheral blood. This rearrangement joins TRBV7-2 to TRBJ1-1, with a possible D match to TRBD1 (5 bases). The CDR3 sequence is CASSPGTPRSHTEAFF. The CDR3 DNA reads TGTGCCAGCAGCCCAGGGACTCCCCGGAGCCACACTGAAGCTTTCTTT.